These 21 T cell receptor beta chains came from one sample sequenced in a study of T cell repertoires in cytomegalovirus infection. For these receptors, no antigen is known. TCRdb itself ran the reads through MiXCR, one entry per CDR3 protein. The sample consists of around 500,000 distinct CDR3 sequences, about 39% of them appearing once. The material was cultured PBMCs, obtained from culture after CMV antigen stimulation. The receptors here all came from a human donor in good health (CMV status not recorded). Some clones in this sample may be carry-over from other donors' samples.

The chain couples TRBV7-2 to TRBJ1-2, with TRBD1 matching over 7 bases. The germline gives CDR1 SGHTA, CDR2 FQGNSA. The CDR3 extends over 13 amino acids. V lost 2 bases, J lost 8 bases, and 5 bases stayed unmatched. In DNA, the CDR3 is TGTGCCAGCAGCTTAACAGGGGAGCAAGGCTACACCTTC. As protein: CASSLTGEQGYTF.

The chain carries TRBV2 and TRBJ2-1, with no clear D. The CDR3 length is 14 residues. With 6 bases removed from V and 0 bases from J, the gap between germline ends came to 9 bases. Germline V gene lookup returns CDR1 SNHLY and CDR2 FYNNEI. The CDR3: CASRAPSSYNEQFF. In DNA form, the CDR3 reads TGTGCCAGCAGGGCCCCTAGCTCCTACAATGAGCAGTTCTTC. Filled out from reference TRBV2 and TRBJ2-1, the complete variable domain reads EPEVTQTPSHQVTQMGQEVILRCVPISNHLYFYWYRQILGQKVEFLVSFYNNEISEKSEIFDDQFSVERPDGSNFTLKIRSTKLEDSAMYFCASRAPSSYNEQFFGPGTRLTVL.

The chain carries TRBV4-1 and TRBJ1-6; D is undetermined. Germline assignment: CDR1 MGHRA and CDR2 YSYEKL. Trimming removed 1 base from V and 7 bases from J, with 8 bases in between. The CDR3 is 14 amino acids. CDR3 amino acids: CASSQVSQNSPLHF. The CDR3 nucleotides read TGCGCCAGCAGCCAAGTTTCCCAAAATTCACCCCTCCACTTT.

The V and J genes are TRBV6-2 or TRBV6-3 and TRBJ2-1; D possibly corresponds to TRBD2 (5 bases). Germline V CDR1 and CDR2: MNHEY, SVGEGT. The V end lost 8 bases, the J end lost 9 bases, and 20 bases lay between the germline ends. This CDR3 is built from 14 residues. The CDR3 region has the DNA TGTGCCAGCCGGATGGCTAGCCACATTGGTGAGCAGTTCTTC. Translated: CASRMASHIGEQFF.

This clonotype turned up a few times. The CDR3 nucleotides are TGTGCCAGCAGCCTCCGGTTAGCGGGCCCCCAAGAGACCCAGTACTTC. Its translation is CASSLRLAGPQETQYF. The chain carries TRBV7-9 and TRBJ2-5, with 7 bases matching TRBD2. This CDR3 is 16 amino acids long. Germline-derived CDR1 and CDR2 are SEHNR and FQNEAQ (reference sequence). The V segment lost 5 bases and the J segment 1 base; nucleotides outside the gene matches: 10.

This chain uses TRBV6-5 with TRBJ2-2, with TRBD1 as a possible D gene (6 bases). Germline V gives CDR1 MNHEY, CDR2 SVGAGI. The CDR3 sequence is 15 residues long. The V end lost 0 bases, the J end lost 1 base, and 6 bases lay between the germline ends. CDR3 amino acids: CASSYSTGNTGELFF. The DNA of the CDR3 is TGTGCCAGCAGTTACTCGACAGGGAACACCGGGGAGCTGTTTTTT.

J is TRBJ2-5 and V is TRBV6-5; no reliable D call. CDR1 and CDR2 from the germline V gene are MNHEY and SVGAGI. The ends were cut back, 0 bases at V and 1 base at J, with 9 bases in the middle. The CDR3 covers 15 residues. CDR3 protein: CASSYSTGIQETQYF. The CDR3 DNA reads TGTGCCAGCAGTTACTCGACCGGTATCCAAGAGACCCAGTACTTC.

This clonotype was counted between two and nine times. This chain links TRBV4-1 with TRBJ2-3; D remains ambiguous. V was shortened by 4 bases and J by 1 base, with 9 bases between the two germline ends. Germline loops: CDR1 MGHRA, CDR2 YSYEKL. CDR3 length: 14 amino acids. The CDR3 reads CASSLRLRTDTQYF. The CDR3 DNA follows: TGCGCCAGCAGCCTCCGACTCCGCACAGATACGCAGTATTTT.

This clonotype was seen a handful of times. In DNA, the CDR3 is TGTGCCAGCAGTTTTGCCGGCTTACAAGAGACCCAGTACTTC. It translates to CASSFAGLQETQYF. This chain links TRBV12-3 or TRBV12-4 with TRBJ2-5; D is unresolved. CDR3 size: 14 residues. Trimming stripped 3 bases from V and 2 bases from J, with 10 bases between.

The chain joins TRBV12-5 to TRBJ2-1, with TRBD2 identical over 9 bases. Germline CDR1 reads LGHNT; CDR2 reads FRNRAP. The CDR3 covers 16 residues. With 5 bases clipped from V and 0 bases from J, the junction kept 5 bases outside the gene matches. In DNA, the CDR3 is TGTGCTAGTGGTCCTAGCGGGATACGCTCCTACAATGAGCAGTTCTTC. Translating gives CASGPSGIRSYNEQFF.

This clonotype was seen a few times. One base away lies a much larger clone, so this may be a sequencing read error. The chain employs TRBV7-4 and TRBJ1-1; D is undetermined. Deletions cut 2 bases from V and 2 bases from J, with 3 bases between. There are 12 residues in the CDR3. Germline V lookup: CDR1 SGHVT, CDR2 SQSDAQ. This chain's CDR3 is CASSLINTEAFF. The DNA of the CDR3 is TGTGCCAGCAGCTTAATAAACACTGAAGCTTTCTTT.

This clonotype was picked up a small number of times. The rearrangement links TRBV12-3 or TRBV12-4 to TRBJ2-7; D not resolved. This CDR3 has 13 residues. V was cut by 3 bases and J by 6 bases, with 12 bases left in between. CDR3 sequence reads: CASSFDDLGEQYF. The DNA for the CDR3 is TGTGCCAGCAGTTTTGATGACCTCGGCGAGCAGTACTTC.

The chain links TRBV6-5 to TRBJ2-1, with TRBD2 identical over 9 bases. The CDR3 is made up of 19 amino acids. V dropped 2 bases and J dropped 7; count of bases not matched to a gene: 18. Germline values: CDR1 MNHEY, CDR2 SVGAGI. The CDR3 sequence is CASSYPPHSGLSGSNEQFF. The CDR3 DNA sequence: TGTGCCAGCAGTTACCCGCCCCATTCCGGTCTTAGCGGGAGTAATGAGCAGTTCTTC.

This clonotype was detected a few times. The chain links TRBV7-2 to TRBJ2-1; D call uncertain. Germline V CDR1 and CDR2: SGHTA, FQGNSA. The CDR3 length is 13 residues. Trimming cost V 3 bases and J 5 bases, with 8 bases left between them. The CDR3 loop is CASSFSSNNEQFF. The CDR3 nucleotides are TGTGCCAGCAGCTTCTCCTCGAACAATGAGCAGTTCTTC.

CDR3 in amino acids: CASSQGTSAAQYF. The CDR3 nucleotides are TGCGCCAGCAGCCAAGGGACTTCTGCGGCCCAGTACTTC. This chain connects TRBV5-1 to TRBJ2-5; TRBD2 is a possible D gene (6 bases). Germline V CDR1 and CDR2: SGHRS, YFSETQ. CDR3 length: 13 amino acids. Deletions cut 4 bases from V and 9 bases from J, with 16 bases between. The complete variable domain, with remaining parts taken from reference TRBV5-1 and TRBJ2-5, reads KAGVTQTPRYLIKTRGQQVTLSCSPISGHRSVSWYQQTPGQGLQFLFEYFSETQRNKGNFPGRFSGRQFSNSRSEMNVSTLELGDSALYLCASSQGTSAAQYFGPGTRLLVL.

The gene calls are TRBV2 and TRBJ2-5; TRBD2 is a possible D gene (5 bases). The CDR3 runs to 15 residues. CDR1 and CDR2 from the germline V gene are SNHLY and FYNNEI. Between the trimmed V and J ends, which lost 6 bases and 5 bases, there was a span of 19 bases. The CDR3 protein is CASRSLLGVLETQYF. CDR3 coding DNA: TGTGCCAGCAGGAGTTTGCTCGGGGTATTGGAGACCCAGTACTTC.

This clonotype was observed a handful of times. The gene calls are TRBV11-1 and TRBJ2-2; no clear D. The CDR3 consists of 11 residues. V lost 5 bases and J lost 7, with 5 bases in between. The germline gives CDR1 SGHAT, CDR2 FQDESV (reference sequence). CDR3 DNA sequence: TGTGCCAGCAGCCGAGACGGGGAGCTGTTTTTT. Translated: CASSRDGELFF.

The rearrangement joins TRBV27 to TRBJ1-5, with a tentative D call TRBD1 (5 bases). The CDR3 sequence is 14 residues long. Germline CDR1 and CDR2: MNHEY and SMNVEV (reference sequence). V was clipped by 2 bases and J by 6 bases, with 11 bases between them. CDR3 region: CASSLMQGGQPQHF. CDR3 DNA sequence: TGTGCCAGCAGTTTAATGCAGGGAGGTCAGCCCCAGCATTTT.

This clonotype was found a few times. This chain connects TRBV7-2 to TRBJ2-1, with unresolved D. V was clipped by 5 bases and J by 4 bases, with 15 bases between them. Germline CDR1 SGHTA, CDR2 FQGNSA. This CDR3 region has 15 residues. CDR3 residues: CASSPTLSVYNEQFF. The CDR3 coding sequence is TGTGCCAGCAGCCCGACCCTTTCCGTTTACAATGAGCAGTTCTTC.

The sample holds a few counts of this clonotype. The chain has TRBV12-5 and TRBJ2-3; possibly TRBD1 for D (6 bases). The CDR3 has 13 residues. The germline V gene encodes CDR1 LGHNT and CDR2 FRNRAP. V dropped 1 base and J dropped 4 bases, with 6 bases sitting between them. CDR3 sequence (DNA): TGTGCTAGTGGTTTGGAGGGGGCAGATACGCAGTATTTT. This gives the protein CASGLEGADTQYF.

The gene calls are TRBV7-2 and TRBJ1-1; a weak D match, TRBD1 (6 bases). Germline assignment: CDR1 SGHTA and CDR2 FQGNSA. This CDR3 is 17 amino acids long. Deletions cut 3 bases from V and 0 bases from J, with 17 bases between. The CDR3 DNA is TGTGCCAGCAGCTTCAGGGGCAGGAGAAACCTGAACACTGAAGCTTTCTTT. The encoded protein is CASSFRGRRNLNTEAFF.